Listed here are 2 T cell receptor beta chains from one sample, sequenced in a study of Graves' ophthalmopathy and Graves' hyperthyroidism. The sequenced template was RNA, covering the TCR beta CDR3 region. The workflow started with a first-round RT-PCR run with HTBI primers and then moved on to a second-round multiplex PCR. TCRdb recomputed calls from the multiplex PCR reads with MiXCR, one row per CDR3 protein. The sample has some 380,000 distinct CDR3 sequences; approximately 15% are singletons. Sequenced material: peripheral blood. The receptors here all came from a young woman with stable Graves' hyperthyroidism.

This clonotype has ten or more counts. This chain uses TRBV7-2 with TRBJ2-5; 7 bases align to TRBD1. CDR3 length: 13 residues. With 5 bases clipped from V and 6 bases from J, the junction kept 6 bases outside the gene matches. The germline V gene has CDR1 SGHTA and CDR2 FQGNSA. The CDR3 sequence: CASSPGQEQTQYF. The CDR3 coding sequence is TGTGCCAGCAGCCCAGGACAGGAACAGACCCAGTACTTC.

The table lists this clonotype with many counts. This chain uses TRBV7-2 with TRBJ2-5; 9 nucleotides align to TRBD2. The J segment lost 4 bases and the V segment lost 2 bases, leaving 8 bases of the junction unmatched. The CDR3 has 16 amino acids. CDR1 is SGHTA, CDR2 FQGNSA, per germline. The CDR3 coding sequence is TGTGCCAGCAGCTTAATTTCTAGCGGGGTCCTAGAGACCCAGTACTTC. Its translation: CASSLISSGVLETQYF.